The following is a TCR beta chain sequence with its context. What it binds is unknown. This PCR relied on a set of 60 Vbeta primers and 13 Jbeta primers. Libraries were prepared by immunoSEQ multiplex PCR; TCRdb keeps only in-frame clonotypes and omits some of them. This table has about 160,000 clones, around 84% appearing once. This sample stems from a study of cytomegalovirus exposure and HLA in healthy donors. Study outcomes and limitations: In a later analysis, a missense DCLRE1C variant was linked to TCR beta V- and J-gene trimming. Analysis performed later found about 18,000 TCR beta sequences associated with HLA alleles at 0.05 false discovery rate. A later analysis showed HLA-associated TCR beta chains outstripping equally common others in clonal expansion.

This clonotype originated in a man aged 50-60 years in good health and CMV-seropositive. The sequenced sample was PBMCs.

CDR3 loop: CASGGGLQGEQYF. In DNA, the CDR3 is TGTGCCAGCGGGGGGGGCCTCCAGGGCGAGCAGTACTTC. The rearrangement uses TRBV7-3 and TRBJ2-7; tentative D call: TRBD2 (7 bases). V was clipped by 8 bases and J by 6 bases, with 17 bases between them. This CDR3 is built from 13 residues. Germline assignment: CDR1 SGHTA and CDR2 FQGTGA.